The rows below give T cell receptor beta chains drawn from one sample of a study of cytomegalovirus exposure and HLA in healthy donors. Method: immunoSEQ multiplex PCR; TCRdb's copy keeps in-frame clones and lacks some. The sample consists of tens of thousands of clones, about 93% of them appearing once. Sequenced input: PBMCs. Source of these receptors: a man in his late teens or twenties in good health and CMV-seronegative. CDR3s include the opening cysteine and the closing phenylalanine or tryptophan. Each record gives: clone size, J gene, V gene, CDR3 protein. Not all rows give a size; the values are once, few, many and, for expanded clones, a class.

NA,TRBJ2-2,TRBV4-1,CASSPLSRTGSGELFF
NA,TRBJ2-3,TRBV5-1,CASRGGTDTQYF
once,TRBJ2-7,TRBV4-1,CASSQTSGLSYEQYF
NA,TRBJ2-7,TRBV7-2,CASSLPPGLAAPLYEQYF
once,TRBJ2-1,TRBV6-1,CASSKRENNEQFF
NA,TRBJ2-3,TRBV6-5,CASRPGTLDTQYF
once,TRBJ2-2,TRBV27,CASSNSSSGRRGELFF
NA,TRBJ1-1,TRBV28,CASSSPPLAEAFF
few,TRBJ2-1,TRBV5-5,CASSQRPGEHNEQFF
NA,TRBJ2-3,TRBV6-1,CASSVGGTWEYF
NA,TRBJ1-2,TRBV10-2,CASSGGGFGTYTF
NA,TRBJ2-7,TRBV5-6,CASSLQGYEQYF
NA,TRBJ2-7,TRBV29-1,CSVEVEGIESYEQYF
NA,TRBJ1-3,TRBV7-9,CASSHSGGSSGNTIYF
NA,TRBJ2-1,TRBV18,CASSPTGGASNEQFF
NA,TRBJ2-2,TRBV27,CASSLYGGRQGEGELFF
NA,TRBJ1-5,TRBV2,CASRGDRGGQPQHF
NA,TRBJ2-1,TRBV19,CASSINPGVGDEQFF
once,TRBJ2-5,TRBV15,CATSRDLDRFRETQYF
NA,TRBJ2-7,TRBV2,CASTPDSYEQYF
NA,TRBJ2-3,TRBV4-1,CASSQDGRGIDTQYF
NA,TRBJ2-2,TRBV5-1,CASKVISGELFF
NA,TRBJ1-1,TRBV5-1,CASGRDSGTEAFF
once,TRBJ2-7,TRBV4-1,CASSQDRSVRQYF
NA,TRBJ2-5,TRBV5-6,CASSFSQGATQYF
NA,TRBJ2-1,TRBV7-9,CASSLQGLAGRQFF
once,TRBJ2-1,TRBV5-1,CASSSSTGAYNEQFF
NA,TRBJ1-1,TRBV10-2,CASSRGQEMNTEAFF
once,TRBJ1-4,TRBV7-9,CASSSPHSNEKLFF
NA,TRBJ2-5,TRBV11-2,CASSWTDNQETQYF
NA,TRBJ2-2,TRBV11-3,CASSWTSGSGGELFF
NA,TRBJ2-7,TRBV6-4,CASSLEAGSEQYF